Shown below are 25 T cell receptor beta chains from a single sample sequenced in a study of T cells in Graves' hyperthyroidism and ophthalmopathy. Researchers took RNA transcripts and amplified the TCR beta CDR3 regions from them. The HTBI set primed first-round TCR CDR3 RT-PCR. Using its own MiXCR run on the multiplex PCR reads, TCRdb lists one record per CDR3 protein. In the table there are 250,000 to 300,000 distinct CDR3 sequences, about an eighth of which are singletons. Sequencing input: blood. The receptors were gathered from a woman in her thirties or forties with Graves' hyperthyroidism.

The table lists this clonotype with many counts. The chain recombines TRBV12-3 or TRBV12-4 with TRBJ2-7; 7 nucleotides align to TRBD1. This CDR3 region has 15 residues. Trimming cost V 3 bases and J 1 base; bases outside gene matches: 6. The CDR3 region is CASSFGDRVSYEQYF. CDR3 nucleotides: TGTGCCAGCAGTTTTGGAGACAGGGTATCCTACGAGCAGTACTTC.

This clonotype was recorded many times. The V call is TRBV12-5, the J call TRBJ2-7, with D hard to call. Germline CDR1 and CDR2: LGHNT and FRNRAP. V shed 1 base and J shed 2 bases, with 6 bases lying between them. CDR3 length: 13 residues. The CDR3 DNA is TGTGCTAGTGGTTTGGGCCCTCCCTACGAGCAGTACTTC. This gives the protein CASGLGPPYEQYF.

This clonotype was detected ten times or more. As DNA, the CDR3 is TGTGCCTGGAGTGTACGGTTTAGCGGGTCTACAGATACGCAGTATTTT. This codes for CAWSVRFSGSTDTQYF. This sequence joins TRBV30 and TRBJ2-3; 7 bases agree with TRBD2. The CDR3 has 16 residues. Per the germline V gene, CDR1 is GTSNPN and CDR2 is SVGIG (reference sequence). The trim removed 0 bases at V and 3 bases at J, leaving 9 bases unmatched. Full variable domain (missing parts from reference TRBV30 and TRBJ2-3): SQTIHQWPATLVQPVGSPLSLECTVEGTSNPNLYWYRQAAGRGLQLLFYSVGIGQISSEVPQNLSASRPQDRQFILSSKKLLLSDSGFYLCAWSVRFSGSTDTQYFGPGTRLTVL.

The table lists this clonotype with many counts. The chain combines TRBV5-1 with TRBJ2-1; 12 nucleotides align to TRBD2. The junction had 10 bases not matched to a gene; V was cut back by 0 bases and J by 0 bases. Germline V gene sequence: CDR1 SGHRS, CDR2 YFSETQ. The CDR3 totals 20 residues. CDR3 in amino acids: CASSLVPRTSGTSSYNEQFF. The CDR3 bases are TGCGCCAGCAGCTTGGTCCCCCGGACTAGCGGGACGAGCTCCTACAATGAGCAGTTCTTC.

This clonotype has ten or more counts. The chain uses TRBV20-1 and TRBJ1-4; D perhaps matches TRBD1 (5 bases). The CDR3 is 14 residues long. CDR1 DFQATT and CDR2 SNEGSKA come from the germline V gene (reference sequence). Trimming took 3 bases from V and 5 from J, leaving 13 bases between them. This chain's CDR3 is CSARSGAANEKLFF. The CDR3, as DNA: TGCAGTGCTAGGAGCGGGGCCGCGAATGAAAAACTGTTTTTT.

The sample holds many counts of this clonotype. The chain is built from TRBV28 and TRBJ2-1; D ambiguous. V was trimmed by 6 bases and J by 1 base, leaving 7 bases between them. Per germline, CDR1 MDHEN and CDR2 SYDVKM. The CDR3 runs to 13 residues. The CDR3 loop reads CASRTASYNEQFF. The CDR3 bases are TGTGCCAGCAGGACCGCGTCCTACAATGAGCAGTTCTTC.

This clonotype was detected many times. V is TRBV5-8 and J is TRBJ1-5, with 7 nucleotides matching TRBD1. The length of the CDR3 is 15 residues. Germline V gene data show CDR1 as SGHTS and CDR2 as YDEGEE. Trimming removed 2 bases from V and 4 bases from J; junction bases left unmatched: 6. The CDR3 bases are TGTGCCAGCAGCTTCTTGACAGGGAGGAATCAGCCCCAGCATTTT. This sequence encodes CASSFLTGRNQPQHF. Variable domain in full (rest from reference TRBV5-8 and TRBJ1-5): EAGVTQSPTHLIKTRGQQATLRCSPISGHTSVYWYQQALGLGLQFLLWYDEGEERNRGNFPPRFSGRQFPNYSSELNVNALELEDSALYLCASSFLTGRNQPQHFGDGTRLSIL.

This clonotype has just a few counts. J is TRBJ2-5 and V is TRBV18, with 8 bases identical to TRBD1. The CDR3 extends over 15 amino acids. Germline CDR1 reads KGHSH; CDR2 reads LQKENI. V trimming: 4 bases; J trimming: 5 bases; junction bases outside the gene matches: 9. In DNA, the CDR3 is TGTGCCAGCTCACGGCGGACAGGGAGGATGGAGACCCAGTACTTC. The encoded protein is CASSRRTGRMETQYF.

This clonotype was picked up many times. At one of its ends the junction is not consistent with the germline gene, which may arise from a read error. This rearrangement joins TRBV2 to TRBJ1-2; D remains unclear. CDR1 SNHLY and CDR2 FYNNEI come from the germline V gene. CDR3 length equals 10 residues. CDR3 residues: CASSDYGYTF. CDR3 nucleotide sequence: TGTGCCAGCAGTGACTACGGCTACACCTTC. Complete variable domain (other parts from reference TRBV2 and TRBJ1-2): EPEVTQTPSHQVTQMGQEVILRCVPISNHLYFYWYRQILGQKVEFLVSFYNNEISEKSEIFDDQFSVERPDGSNFTLKIRSTKLEDSAMYFCASSDYGYTFGSGTRLTVV.

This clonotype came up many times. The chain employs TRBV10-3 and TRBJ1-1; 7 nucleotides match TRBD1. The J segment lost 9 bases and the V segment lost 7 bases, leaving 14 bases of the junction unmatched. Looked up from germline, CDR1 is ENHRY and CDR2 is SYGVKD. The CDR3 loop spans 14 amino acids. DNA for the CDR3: TGTGCCATCACCTTCTCCGACAGGGATCAGAAAGCTTTCTTT. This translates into CAITFSDRDQKAFF.

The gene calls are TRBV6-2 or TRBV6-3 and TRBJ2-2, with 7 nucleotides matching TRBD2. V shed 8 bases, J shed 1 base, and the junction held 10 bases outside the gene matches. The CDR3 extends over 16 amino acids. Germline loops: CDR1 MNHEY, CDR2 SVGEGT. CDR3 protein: CASGFFPSGNTGELFF. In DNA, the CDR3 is TGTGCCAGCGGTTTCTTCCCTAGCGGGAACACCGGGGAGCTGTTTTTT.

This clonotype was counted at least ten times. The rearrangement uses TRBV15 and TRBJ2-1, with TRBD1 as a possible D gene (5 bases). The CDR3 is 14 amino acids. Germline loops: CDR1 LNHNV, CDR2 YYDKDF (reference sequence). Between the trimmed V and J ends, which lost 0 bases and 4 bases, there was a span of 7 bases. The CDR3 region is CATSRETDYNEQFF. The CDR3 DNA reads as TGTGCCACCAGCAGAGAGACAGATTACAATGAGCAGTTCTTC. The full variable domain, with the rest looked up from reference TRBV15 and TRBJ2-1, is DAMVIQNPRYQVTQFGKPVTLSCSQTLNHNVMYWYQQKSSQAPKLLFHYYDKDFNNEADTPDNFQSRRPNTSFCFLDIRSPGLGDTAMYLCATSRETDYNEQFFGPGTRLTVL.

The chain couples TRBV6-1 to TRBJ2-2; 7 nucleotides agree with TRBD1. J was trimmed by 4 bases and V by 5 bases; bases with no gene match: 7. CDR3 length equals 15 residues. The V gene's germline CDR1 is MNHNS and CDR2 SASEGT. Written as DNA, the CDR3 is TGTGCCAGCAGTCCCGGGACAGTGATCACCGGGGAGCTGTTTTTT. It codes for CASSPGTVITGELFF.

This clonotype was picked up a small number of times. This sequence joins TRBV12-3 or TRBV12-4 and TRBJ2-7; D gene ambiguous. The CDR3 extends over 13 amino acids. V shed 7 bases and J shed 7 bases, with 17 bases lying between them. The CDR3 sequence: CASTLDAVREQYF. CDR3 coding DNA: TGTGCCAGCACCCTCGATGCGGTGAGGGAGCAGTACTTC.

The CDR3 sequence is CAWSSLPNTEAFF. In DNA form, the CDR3 reads TGTGCCTGGAGCTCGCTGCCTAACACTGAAGCTTTCTTT. This chain joins TRBV30 and TRBJ1-1; D gene uncertain. The CDR3 sequence is 13 residues long. CDR1 is GTSNPN and CDR2 is SVGIG in the germline V gene (reference sequence). Trimming removed 3 bases at V and 2 bases at J, with 10 bases between.

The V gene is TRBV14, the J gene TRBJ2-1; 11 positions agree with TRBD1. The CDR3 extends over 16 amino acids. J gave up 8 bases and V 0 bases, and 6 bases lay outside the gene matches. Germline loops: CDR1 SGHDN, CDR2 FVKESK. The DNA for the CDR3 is TGTGCCAGCAGCCAAGAAAGGACAGGGGGCTGGCATGAGCAGTTCTTC. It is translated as CASSQERTGGWHEQFF.

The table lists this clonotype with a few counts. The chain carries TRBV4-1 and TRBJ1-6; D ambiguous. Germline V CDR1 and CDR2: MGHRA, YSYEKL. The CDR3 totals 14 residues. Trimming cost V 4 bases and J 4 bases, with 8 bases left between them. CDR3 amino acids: CASSPGLYNSPLHF. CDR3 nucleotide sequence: TGCGCCAGCAGCCCTGGACTGTATAATTCACCCCTCCACTTT.

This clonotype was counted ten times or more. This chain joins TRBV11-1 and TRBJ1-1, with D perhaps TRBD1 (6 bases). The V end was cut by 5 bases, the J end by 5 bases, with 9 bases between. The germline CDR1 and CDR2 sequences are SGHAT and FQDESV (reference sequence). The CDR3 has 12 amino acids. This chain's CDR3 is CASSNRATEAFF. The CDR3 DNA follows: TGTGCCAGCAGCAACAGGGCTACTGAAGCTTTCTTT.

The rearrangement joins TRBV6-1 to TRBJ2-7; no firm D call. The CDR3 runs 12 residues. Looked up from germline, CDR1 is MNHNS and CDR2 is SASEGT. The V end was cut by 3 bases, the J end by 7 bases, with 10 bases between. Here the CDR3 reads CASSEEGWEQYF. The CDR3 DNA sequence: TGTGCCAGCAGTGAGGAAGGGTGGGAGCAGTACTTC.

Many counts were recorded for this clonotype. This CDR3 reads CASSLDAPYEQYF. DNA for the CDR3: TGTGCCAGCAGCTTAGATGCCCCCTACGAGCAGTACTTC. The J gene is TRBJ2-7, the V gene TRBV7-9; D is ambiguous. The CDR3 extends over 13 amino acids. The V gene lost 1 base and the J gene lost 2 bases, with 6 bases spanning the gap. Per the germline V gene, CDR1 is SEHNR and CDR2 is FQNEAQ (reference sequence).

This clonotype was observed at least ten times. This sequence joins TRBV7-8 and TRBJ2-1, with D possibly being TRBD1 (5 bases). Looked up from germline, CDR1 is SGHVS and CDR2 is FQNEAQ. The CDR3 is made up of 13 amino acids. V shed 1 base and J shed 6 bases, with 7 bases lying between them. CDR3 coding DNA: TGTGCCAGCAGCTTAGACAGGAGCAATGAGCAGTTCTTC. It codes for CASSLDRSNEQFF. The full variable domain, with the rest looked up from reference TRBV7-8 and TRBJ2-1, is GAGVSQSPRYKVAKRGQDVALRCDPISGHVSLFWYQQALGQGPEFLTYFQNEAQLDKSGLPSDRFFAERPEGSVSTLKIQRTQQEDSAVYLCASSLDRSNEQFFGPGTRLTVL.

DNA of the CDR3: TGTGCCAGCAGTGGAGGACGATGGGGCGGACTAAACAATGAGCAGTTCTTC. Translated: CASSGGRWGGLNNEQFF. The chain joins TRBV6-2 or TRBV6-3 to TRBJ2-1; D may be TRBD2 (6 bases). V lost 5 bases and J 5 bases, leaving 22 bases between the germline ends. From germline, CDR1 is MNHEY and CDR2 SVGEGT. The CDR3 covers 17 residues.

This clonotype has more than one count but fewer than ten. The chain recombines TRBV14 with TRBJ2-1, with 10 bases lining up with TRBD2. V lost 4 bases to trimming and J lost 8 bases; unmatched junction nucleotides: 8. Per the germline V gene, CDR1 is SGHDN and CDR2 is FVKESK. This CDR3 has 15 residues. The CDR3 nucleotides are TGTGCCAGCAGCCTACTAGCGGGACCTCTCGATGAGCAGTTCTTC. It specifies CASSLLAGPLDEQFF.

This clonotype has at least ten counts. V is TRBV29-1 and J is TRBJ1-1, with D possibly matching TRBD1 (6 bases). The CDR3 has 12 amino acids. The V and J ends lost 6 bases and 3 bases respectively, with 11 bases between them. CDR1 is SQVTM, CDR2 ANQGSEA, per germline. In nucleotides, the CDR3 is TGCAGCGTGGGGGACACACACACTGAAGCTTTCTTT. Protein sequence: CSVGDTHTEAFF. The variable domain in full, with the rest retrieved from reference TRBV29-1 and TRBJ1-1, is SAVISQKPSRDICQRGTSLTIQCQVDSQVTMMFWYRQQPGQSLTLIATANQGSEATYESGFVIDKFPISRPNLTFSTLTVSNMSPEDSSIYLCSVGDTHTEAFFGQGTRLTVV.

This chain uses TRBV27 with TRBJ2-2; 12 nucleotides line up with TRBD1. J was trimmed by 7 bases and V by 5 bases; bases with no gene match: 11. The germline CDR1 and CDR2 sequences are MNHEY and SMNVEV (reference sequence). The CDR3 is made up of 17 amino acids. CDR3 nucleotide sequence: TGTGCCAGCAGTCCCCGGCCGGGACAGGGGGCGGACGGGGAGCTGTTTTTT. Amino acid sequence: CASSPRPGQGADGELFF.